One T cell receptor (beta chain) is described in this entry. Its antigen is not identified. The data stem from a study of post-analysis software for immune sequencing data. Study details: Patients with relapsing-remitting, secondary progressive and progressive-relapsing multiple sclerosis courses were all represented. The study, taken as a whole, reports: Controls showed lower frequencies than patients for several TRBV segments, and TRBV5-6, TRBV5-1 and TRBV20-1 were among these.

TCR beta libraries were prepared from cDNA with unique molecular identifiers. The source material, 1 to 10 million T cells, gave rise to 510,000 or so cDNA molecules. TCRdb independently ran MiXCR on the PCR reads; one entry per CDR3 protein. Counted here are roughly 870,000 distinct CDR3 sequences, roughly 58% occurring once; the ten biggest clones make up about 4.5%. The CDR3 is 14 residues long. V lost 6 bases, J lost 3 bases, and 7 bases stayed unmatched. Input material: blood. This clonotype originated in a girl aged 5 to 17 with multiple sclerosis. The V call is TRBV12-3 or TRBV12-4, the J call TRBJ1-2; TRBD1 aligns across 7 bases. The CDR3 is CASRRDSLHYGYTF. The CDR3 region has the DNA TGTGCCAGCAGACGGGACAGTCTACACTATGGCTACACCTTC.